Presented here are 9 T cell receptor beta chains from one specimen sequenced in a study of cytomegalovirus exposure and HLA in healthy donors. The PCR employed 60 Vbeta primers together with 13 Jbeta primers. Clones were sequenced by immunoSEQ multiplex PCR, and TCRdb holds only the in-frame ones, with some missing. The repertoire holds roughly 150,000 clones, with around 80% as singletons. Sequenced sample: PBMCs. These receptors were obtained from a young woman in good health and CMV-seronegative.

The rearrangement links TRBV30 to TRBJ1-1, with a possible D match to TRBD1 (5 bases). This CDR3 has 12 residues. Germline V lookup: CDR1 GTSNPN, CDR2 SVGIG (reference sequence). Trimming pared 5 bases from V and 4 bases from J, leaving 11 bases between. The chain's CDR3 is CAWGTVSTEAFF. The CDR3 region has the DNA TGTGCCTGGGGGACTGTCAGCACTGAAGCTTTCTTT.

The CDR3 nucleotides read TGCGCCAGCAGCCAAGGTGGACACCCCACAGATACGCAGTATTTT. Its translation: CASSQGGHPTDTQYF. The J gene is TRBJ2-3, the V gene TRBV4-1; tentative D call: TRBD1 (5 bases). From germline, CDR1 is MGHRA and CDR2 YSYEKL. V was cut by 1 base and J by 2 bases, with 10 bases left in between. The CDR3 has 15 amino acids.

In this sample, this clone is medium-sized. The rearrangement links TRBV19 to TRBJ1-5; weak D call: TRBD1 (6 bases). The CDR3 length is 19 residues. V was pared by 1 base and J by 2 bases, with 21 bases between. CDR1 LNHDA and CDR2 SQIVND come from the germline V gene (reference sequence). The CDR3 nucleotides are TGTGCCAGTAGTATAGGGCCTCAGGGGTCGACCACCCGCAATCAGCCCCAGCATTTT. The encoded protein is CASSIGPQGSTTRNQPQHF.

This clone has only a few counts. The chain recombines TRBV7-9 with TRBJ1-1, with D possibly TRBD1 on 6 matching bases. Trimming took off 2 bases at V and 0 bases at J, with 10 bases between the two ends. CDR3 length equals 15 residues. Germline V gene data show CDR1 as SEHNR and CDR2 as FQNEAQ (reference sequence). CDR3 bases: TGTGCCAGCAGCTTATTCGAGGGGGTGAACACTGAAGCTTTCTTT. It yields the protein CASSLFEGVNTEAFF.

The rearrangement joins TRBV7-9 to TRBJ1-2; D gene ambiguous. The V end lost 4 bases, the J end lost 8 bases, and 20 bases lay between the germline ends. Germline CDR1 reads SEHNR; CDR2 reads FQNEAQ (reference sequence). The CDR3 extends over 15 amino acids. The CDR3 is CASSSSSPVWEGYTF. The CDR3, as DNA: TGTGCCAGCAGCTCCAGCTCGCCGGTTTGGGAGGGCTACACCTTC.

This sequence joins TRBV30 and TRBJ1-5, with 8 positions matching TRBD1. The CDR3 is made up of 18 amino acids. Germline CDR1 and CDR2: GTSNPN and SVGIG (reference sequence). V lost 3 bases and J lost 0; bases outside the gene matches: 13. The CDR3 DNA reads TGTGCCTGGAGCCAGGACAGGGTATTGGGGAATAGCAATCAGCCCCAGCATTTT. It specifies CAWSQDRVLGNSNQPQHF.

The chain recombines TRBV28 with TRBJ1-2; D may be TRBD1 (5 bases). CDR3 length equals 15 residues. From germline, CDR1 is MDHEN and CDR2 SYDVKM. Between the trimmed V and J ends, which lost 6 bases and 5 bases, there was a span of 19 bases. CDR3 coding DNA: TGTGCCAGCAGGAACCCAGGCACAGGCAGGTATGGCTACACCTTC. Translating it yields CASRNPGTGRYGYTF.

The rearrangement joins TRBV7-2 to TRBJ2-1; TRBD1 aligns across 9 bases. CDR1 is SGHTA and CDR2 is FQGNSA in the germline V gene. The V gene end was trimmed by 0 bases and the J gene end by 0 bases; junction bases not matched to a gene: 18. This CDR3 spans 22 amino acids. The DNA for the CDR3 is TGTGCCAGCAGCTTAGCAGGGCGGGGACAGGGTGTACCGCTTAGCTCCTACAATGAGCAGTTCTTC. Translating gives CASSLAGRGQGVPLSSYNEQFF.

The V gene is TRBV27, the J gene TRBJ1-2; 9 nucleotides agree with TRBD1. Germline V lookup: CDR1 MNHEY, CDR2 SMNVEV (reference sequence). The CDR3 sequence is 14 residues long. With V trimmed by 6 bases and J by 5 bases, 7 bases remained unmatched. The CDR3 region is CASSIGQGRYGYTF. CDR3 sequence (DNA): TGTGCCAGCAGCATTGGACAGGGGAGGTATGGCTACACCTTC.